This TCR beta chain was identified in a study of chemoradiotherapy in HPV16-positive cancers. Profiled with immunoSEQ multiplex PCR; TCRdb holds only in-frame clones, not every one. The sample has about 68,000 clones, approximately 91% seen once. Germline-derived CDR1 and CDR2 are MNHNS and SASEGT. V lost 1 base and J lost 2; bases outside the gene matches: 3. The CDR3 length is 16 residues. Study-level findings and limits: For HPV16-positive patients, expanding HPV-responsive T cells associated with longer recurrence-free survival. Non-HPV-specific T cells did not expand in tumors during treatment, whereas candidate HPV-specific clones and E7-related motifs did.

Remarks on this clone: Its specificity is unknown.

This rearrangement joins TRBV6-1 to TRBJ2-5, with 11 bases lining up with TRBD2. This receptor was taken from a human donor with HPV-associated anogenital cancer. The sample consisted of blood, taken from a patient who underwent chemoradiotherapy. This chain's CDR3 is CASSEGTSGWQETQYF. The CDR3 DNA is TGTGCCAGCAGTGAAGGGACTAGCGGGTGGCAAGAGACCCAGTACTTC.